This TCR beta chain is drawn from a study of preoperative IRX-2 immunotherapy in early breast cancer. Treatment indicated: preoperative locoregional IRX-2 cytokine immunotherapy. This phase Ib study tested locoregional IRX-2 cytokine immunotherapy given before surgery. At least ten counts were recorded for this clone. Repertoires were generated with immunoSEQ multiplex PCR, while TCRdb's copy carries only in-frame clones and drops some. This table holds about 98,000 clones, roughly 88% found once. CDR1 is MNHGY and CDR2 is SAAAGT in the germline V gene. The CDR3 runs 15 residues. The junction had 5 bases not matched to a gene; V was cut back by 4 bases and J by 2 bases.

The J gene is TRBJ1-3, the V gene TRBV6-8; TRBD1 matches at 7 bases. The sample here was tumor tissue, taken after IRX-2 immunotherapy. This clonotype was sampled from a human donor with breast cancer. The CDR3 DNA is TGTGCCAGCAGTTCGCCCGGGACAGCTGGAAACACCATATATTTT. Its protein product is CASSSPGTAGNTIYF.